This TCR beta chain was retrieved from a study of PD-1 blockade in classical Hodgkin lymphoma. This CDR3 region has 15 residues. The V and J ends lost 1 base and 8 bases, in that order; junction bases with no gene match: 4. Germline V gives CDR1 SGHNT, CDR2 YYREEE (reference sequence). About this clone itself: The antigen is undetermined.

Study results and caveats: Relative to healthy donors, newly diagnosed patients reportedly had lower baseline TCR diversity, which was reported as lower still in relapsed/refractory patients. Nivolumab starters within 1 year of ASCT were excluded. It was among complete responders that baseline diversity resembled that of newly diagnosed patients. By C4D1 there was a significant rise in CD4+ TCR diversity but not in CD8+ TCR diversity.

Specified time point: cycle 4 day 1 (C4D1), after less than seven weeks of nivolumab. The patients all showed relapse after autologous stem cell transplantation, while their brentuximab vedotin exposure varied. Profiled with immunoSEQ multiplex PCR; TCRdb holds only in-frame clones, not every one. The table shows almost 95,000 clones, with 65% to 85% occurring only once. The chain has TRBV5-4 and TRBJ2-1, with 12 positions matching TRBD2. The receptor comes from a human donor with classical Hodgkin lymphoma. The input for sequencing was peripheral blood mononuclear cells (PBMCs), taken before the fourth cycle of nivolumab. The CDR3 nucleotides read TGTGCCAGCAGCTTGACTAGCGGGAGGTTCGATGAGCAGTTCTTC. Residues: CASSLTSGRFDEQFF.